This TCR beta chain was captured by sequencing in a study of tumor-infiltrating lymphocytes in primary liver carcinoma. At the level of the study: Productive TCRbeta reads per sample were roughly 3.5 to 7.5 million, not differing by tissue.

Germline V gene lookup returns CDR1 SGHDT and CDR2 YYEEEE. The CDR3 is 13 residues long. With roughly 500 ng total RNA as template and a constant-region primer, TCR beta cDNA was made. Amplification in three nested multiplex PCR rounds with slightly modified ARM-PCR gave rise to TCR beta libraries. Each of the first two PCR rounds ran nine to ten cycles with TRBV1-TRBV30 forward and C-beta reverse primers. TCRdb redid the calling of the multiplex PCR reads with MiXCR, one entry per CDR3 protein. This sample has under 200,000 distinct CDR3 sequences; 65% occur once, and the top ten carry 6% to 8.5%. Note on this clonotype: The junction differs from germline at one of its ends, possibly a read error.

Blood RNA was derived from unsorted whole blood, and germline DNA was extracted too. The sequence came from an older woman with primary liver carcinoma and hepatitis B virus infection. This chain links TRBV5-6 with TRBJ2-7; D tentatively fits TRBD1 or TRBD2 (5 bases each). The sample consisted of peripheral blood. The chain's CDR3 is CASSLYRGYKQYF. CDR3 nucleotide sequence: TGTGCCAGCAGCTTGTATCGGGGCTACAAGCAGTACTTC.